The 16 T cell receptor beta chains below come from one sample, sequenced in a study of shared clonotypes between healthy human individuals. The table came from immunoSEQ multiplex PCR; TCRdb's copy has only in-frame clones and leaves some out. Among 2 million to 2.5 million clones listed, nearly 97% were seen once. Sequenced: naive CD4+ T cells sorted from blood. Subset meaning: CD45RA+ positively selected. These receptors originate from a man aged 18 to 29 in good health.

The chain employs TRBV12-1 and TRBJ2-7; the D segment call TRBD2 is taken from the table without a DNA check. TRBV12-1 is flagged as a pseudogene. This CDR3 contains 16 residues. The CDR3 here is CASSFPGGRADDEQYF. DNA of the CDR3: TGTGCCAGCAGCTTTCCTGGCGGGAGGGCCGACGACGAGCAGTACTTC.

This chain joins TRBV10-1 and TRBJ1-1; D possibly corresponds to TRBD1 (6 bases). CDR3 length: 12 residues. Germline assignment: CDR1 WNHNN and CDR2 SYGVQD (reference sequence). The V and J ends lost 10 bases and 2 bases respectively, with 11 bases between them. CDR3: CATRGDNTEAFF. DNA of the CDR3: TGCGCCACCAGGGGAGATAACACTGAAGCTTTCTTT.

Concerning this clone itself: The same CDR3 is also encoded by other DNA sequences in this sample. The chain joins TRBV7-9 to TRBJ2-3; no reliable D call. Trimming pared 0 bases from V and 2 bases from J, leaving 6 bases between. The germline gives CDR1 SEHNR, CDR2 FQNEAQ (reference sequence). The CDR3 runs to 14 residues. CDR3 loop: CASSLATSTDTQYF. CDR3 coding DNA: TGTGCCAGCAGCTTAGCGACATCCACAGATACGCAGTATTTT.

The V and J genes are TRBV9 and TRBJ2-1; D may be TRBD2 (5 bases). V was clipped by 0 bases and J by 0 bases, with 13 bases between them. CDR1 and CDR2 from the germline V gene are SGDLS and YYNGEE. The CDR3 runs to 17 residues. The CDR3: CASSVAGNPSSYNEQFF. DNA of the CDR3: TGTGCCAGCAGCGTAGCGGGGAACCCGAGCTCCTACAATGAGCAGTTCTTC.

V and J are TRBV5-1 and TRBJ2-1; 12 bases align to TRBD2. The CDR3 is made up of 17 amino acids. The germline CDR1 and CDR2 sequences are SGHRS and YFSETQ. The trim removed 3 bases at V and 7 bases at J, leaving 11 bases unmatched. The CDR3 DNA follows: TGCGCCAGCAGCTCCTCCCTGACTAGCGGGGGAGAGAATGAGCAGTTCTTC. Translating gives CASSSSLTSGGENEQFF. The entire variable domain, with the rest obtained from reference TRBV5-1 and TRBJ2-1, is as follows: KAGVTQTPRYLIKTRGQQVTLSCSPISGHRSVSWYQQTPGQGLQFLFEYFSETQRNKGNFPGRFSGRQFSNSRSEMNVSTLELGDSALYLCASSSSLTSGGENEQFFGPGTRLTVL.

About this clone: In the same sample, other DNA sequences code for this CDR3. The rearrangement joins TRBV5-1 to TRBJ1-1; TRBD1 matches at 9 bases. From germline, CDR1 is SGHRS and CDR2 YFSETQ. V dropped 5 bases and J dropped 1; count of bases not matched to a gene: 3. The CDR3 runs to 14 residues. CDR3 amino acids: CASSPDRGNTEAFF. In nucleotides, the CDR3 is TGCGCCAGCAGTCCGGACAGGGGGAACACTGAAGCTTTCTTT.

CDR3 in DNA: TGTGCCAGCAGGGGTTCGGGGGGCGCAAATGGCTACACCTTC. The encoded protein is CASRGSGGANGYTF. The chain recombines TRBV28 with TRBJ1-2; tentative D call: TRBD1 (6 bases). CDR3 length: 14 amino acids. Trimming shortened V by 6 bases and J by 6 bases, and 17 bases separated the two germline ends. The germline V gene has CDR1 MDHEN and CDR2 SYDVKM.

Details on this clone: Distinct nucleotide sequences in the sample also encode this CDR3. This chain uses TRBV7-9 with TRBJ1-4; 9 bases are a match to TRBD1. After removal of 1 base from V and 6 bases from J, the junction contained 3 bases not matched to a gene. The CDR3 is made up of 15 amino acids. CDR1 is SEHNR, CDR2 FQNEAQ, per germline (reference sequence). CDR3 loop: CASSLGDREDEKLFF. CDR3 bases: TGTGCCAGCAGCTTAGGGGACAGGGAAGATGAAAAACTGTTTTTT.

The J gene is TRBJ2-1, the V gene TRBV28; D ambiguous. The CDR3 extends over 12 amino acids. Germline V gene data show CDR1 as MDHEN and CDR2 as SYDVKM. The CDR3 sequence is CAIQSSYNEQFF. CDR3 nucleotide sequence: TGTGCTATCCAGAGCTCCTACAATGAGCAGTTCTTC. The full variable domain, in which reference TRBV28 and TRBJ2-1 provide the parts outside the CDR3, is DVKVTQSSRYLVKRTGEKVFLECVQDMDHENMFWYRQDPGLGLRLIYFSYDVKMKEKGDIPEGYSVSREKKERFSLILESASTNQTSMYLCAIQSSYNEQFFGPGTRLTVL.

The V gene is TRBV11-2, the J gene TRBJ2-2; D is unclear. The germline CDR1 and CDR2 sequences are SGHAT and FQNNGV. CDR3 length: 14 amino acids. V shed 5 bases and J shed 3 bases, with 10 bases lying between them. The CDR3 protein is CASSTHLDTGELFF. The CDR3 nucleotides are TGTGCCAGCAGCACCCACCTTGACACCGGGGAGCTGTTTTTT.

In nucleotides, the CDR3 is TGCGCCAGCATCGGAGGAGGAGGGGCCGGGGAGCTGTTTTTT. Amino acids: CASIGGGGAGELFF. The gene calls are TRBV10-2 and TRBJ2-2, with D possibly being TRBD2 (6 bases). V was shortened by 7 bases and J by 6 bases, with 15 bases between the two germline ends. The CDR3 is made up of 14 amino acids. Per the germline V gene, CDR1 is WSHSY and CDR2 is SAAADI.

The rearrangement uses TRBV15 and TRBJ2-6; D is perhaps TRBD1 or TRBD2 (6 bases each). Germline CDR1 and CDR2: LNHNV and YYDKDF (reference sequence). Trimming left V 9 bases short and J 4 bases short, with 22 bases between. The CDR3 runs 17 residues. The DNA of the CDR3 is TGTGCCACGACAGCCGGAGGGGGAACACTCGGGGCCAACGTCCTGACTTTC. It specifies CATTAGGGTLGANVLTF.

The rearrangement joins TRBV6-5 to TRBJ1-6; 10 bases are a match to TRBD1. The CDR3 is 14 amino acids. Germline V gene sequence: CDR1 MNHEY, CDR2 SVGAGI. The V segment lost 5 bases and the J segment 10 bases; nucleotides outside the gene matches: 5. The CDR3 reads CASSQGTGASPLHF. DNA for the CDR3: TGTGCCAGCAGTCAAGGGACAGGGGCCTCACCCCTCCACTTT.

V gene TRBV6-6 combines with J gene TRBJ2-7; 7 positions agree with TRBD1. CDR1 is MNHNY and CDR2 is SVGAGI in the germline V gene (reference sequence). With V trimmed by 0 bases and J by 3 bases, 8 bases remained unmatched. CDR3 length: 16 amino acids. CDR3: CASSYSIQGGVYEQYF. The CDR3 DNA follows: TGTGCCAGCAGTTACTCGATACAAGGGGGCGTCTACGAGCAGTACTTC.

The J gene is TRBJ1-1, the V gene TRBV19; 7 nucleotides match TRBD1. The V gene's germline CDR1 is LNHDA and CDR2 SQIVND (reference sequence). CDR3 size: 15 residues. The junction had 5 bases not matched to a gene; V was cut back by 4 bases and J by 0 bases. The CDR3 DNA reads as TGTGCCAGTAGTACCAGGACAGGCTTGAACACTGAAGCTTTCTTT. Its translation: CASSTRTGLNTEAFF.

In the case of this clone: Distinct nucleotide sequences in the sample also encode this CDR3. This chain joins TRBV7-2 and TRBJ1-4; D uncertain. The CDR3 runs 15 residues. Trimming pared 5 bases from V and 0 bases from J, leaving 10 bases between. The V gene's germline CDR1 is SGHTA and CDR2 FQGNSA. CDR3 amino acids: CASSPSSATNEKLFF. The CDR3 bases are TGTGCCAGCAGCCCCAGCTCCGCAACTAATGAAAAACTGTTTTTT.